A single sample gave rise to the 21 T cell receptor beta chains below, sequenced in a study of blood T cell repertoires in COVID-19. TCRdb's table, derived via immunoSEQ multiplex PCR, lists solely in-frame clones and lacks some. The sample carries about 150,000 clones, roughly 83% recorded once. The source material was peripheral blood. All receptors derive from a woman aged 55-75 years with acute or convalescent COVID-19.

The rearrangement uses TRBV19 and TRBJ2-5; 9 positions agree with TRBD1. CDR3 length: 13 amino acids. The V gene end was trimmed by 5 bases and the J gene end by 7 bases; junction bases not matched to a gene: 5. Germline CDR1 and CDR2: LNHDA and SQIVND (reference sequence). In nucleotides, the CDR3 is TGTGCCAGTAGTTTACAGGGGGCGCGGACCCAGTACTTC. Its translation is CASSLQGARTQYF.

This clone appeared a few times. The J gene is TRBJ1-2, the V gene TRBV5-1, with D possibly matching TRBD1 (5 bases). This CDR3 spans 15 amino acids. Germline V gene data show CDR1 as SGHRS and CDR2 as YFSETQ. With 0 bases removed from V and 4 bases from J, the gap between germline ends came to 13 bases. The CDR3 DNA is TGCGCCAGCAGCTTGGTCGCAGGGATGGGCTATGGCTACACCTTC. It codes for CASSLVAGMGYGYTF.

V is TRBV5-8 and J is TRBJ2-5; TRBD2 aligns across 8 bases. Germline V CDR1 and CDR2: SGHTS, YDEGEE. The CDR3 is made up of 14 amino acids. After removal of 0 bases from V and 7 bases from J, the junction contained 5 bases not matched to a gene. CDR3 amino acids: CASSLDLAGWTQYF. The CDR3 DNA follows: TGTGCCAGCAGCTTGGATCTAGCGGGCTGGACCCAGTACTTC.

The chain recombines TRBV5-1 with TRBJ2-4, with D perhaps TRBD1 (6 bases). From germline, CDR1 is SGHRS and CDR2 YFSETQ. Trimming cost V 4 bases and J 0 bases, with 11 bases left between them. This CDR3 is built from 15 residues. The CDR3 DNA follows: TGCGCCAGCAGCACAGGACAGCTAGCCAAAAACATTCAGTACTTC. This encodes CASSTGQLAKNIQYF.

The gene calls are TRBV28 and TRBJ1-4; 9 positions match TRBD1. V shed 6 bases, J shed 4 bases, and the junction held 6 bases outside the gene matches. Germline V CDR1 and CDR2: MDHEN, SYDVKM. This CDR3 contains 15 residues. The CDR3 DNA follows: TGTGCCAGCAGGGGACAGGGAAAGAATAATGAAAAACTGTTTTTT. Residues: CASRGQGKNNEKLFF.

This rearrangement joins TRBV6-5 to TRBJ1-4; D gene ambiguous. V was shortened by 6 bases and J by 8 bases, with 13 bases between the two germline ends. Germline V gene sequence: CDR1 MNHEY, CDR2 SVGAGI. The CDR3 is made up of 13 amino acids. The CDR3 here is CASRIGPGEKLFF. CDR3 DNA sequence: TGTGCCAGCAGGATCGGCCCGGGGGAAAAACTGTTTTTT.

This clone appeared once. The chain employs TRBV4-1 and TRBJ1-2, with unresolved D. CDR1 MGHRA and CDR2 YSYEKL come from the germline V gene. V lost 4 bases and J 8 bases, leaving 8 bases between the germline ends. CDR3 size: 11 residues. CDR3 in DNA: TGCGCCAGCAGCCTCGGGGTCGGCTACACCTTC. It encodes CASSLGVGYTF.

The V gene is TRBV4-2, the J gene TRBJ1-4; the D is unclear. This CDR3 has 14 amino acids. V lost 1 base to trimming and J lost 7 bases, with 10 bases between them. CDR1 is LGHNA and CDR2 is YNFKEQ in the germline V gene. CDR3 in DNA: TGTGCCAGCAGCCAAGTCAGAGGAGGTGAAAAACTGTTTTTT. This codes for CASSQVRGGEKLFF.

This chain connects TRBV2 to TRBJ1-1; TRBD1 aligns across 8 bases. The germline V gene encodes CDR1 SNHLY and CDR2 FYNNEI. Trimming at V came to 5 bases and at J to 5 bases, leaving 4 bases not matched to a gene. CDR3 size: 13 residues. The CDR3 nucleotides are TGTGCCAGCAGTCAGGGGGCAGGGACTGAAGCTTTCTTT. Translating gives CASSQGAGTEAFF.

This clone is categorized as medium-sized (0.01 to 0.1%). CDR3 nucleotide sequence: TGTGCCAGCAGTTACGGTGGACAGGGAAGCAATCAGCCCCAGCATTTT. Residues: CASSYGGQGSNQPQHF. V is TRBV6-6 and J is TRBJ1-5; 8 nucleotides match TRBD1. This CDR3 region has 16 residues. The V gene end was trimmed by 2 bases and the J gene end by 1 base; junction bases not matched to a gene: 4. Germline V CDR1 and CDR2: MNHNY, SVGAGI (reference sequence).

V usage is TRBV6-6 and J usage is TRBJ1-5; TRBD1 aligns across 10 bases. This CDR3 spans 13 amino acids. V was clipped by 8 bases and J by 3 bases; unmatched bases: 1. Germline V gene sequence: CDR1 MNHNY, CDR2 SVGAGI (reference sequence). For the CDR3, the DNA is TGTGCCAGCGGGACAGGGGTCAATCAGCCCCAGCATTTT. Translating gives CASGTGVNQPQHF.

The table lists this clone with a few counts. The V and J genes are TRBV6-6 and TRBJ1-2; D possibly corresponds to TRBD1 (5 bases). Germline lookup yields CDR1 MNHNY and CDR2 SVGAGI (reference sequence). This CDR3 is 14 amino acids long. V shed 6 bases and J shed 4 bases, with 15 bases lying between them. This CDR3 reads CASRSQGNRYGYTF. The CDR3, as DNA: TGTGCCAGCAGGTCTCAGGGTAACCGCTATGGCTACACCTTC.

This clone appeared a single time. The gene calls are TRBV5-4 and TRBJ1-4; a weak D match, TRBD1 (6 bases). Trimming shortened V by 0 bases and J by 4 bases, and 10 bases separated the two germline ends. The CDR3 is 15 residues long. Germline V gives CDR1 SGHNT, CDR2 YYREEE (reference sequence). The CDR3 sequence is CASSLGGQINEKLFF. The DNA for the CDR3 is TGTGCCAGCAGCTTGGGGGGACAAATTAATGAAAAACTGTTTTTT.

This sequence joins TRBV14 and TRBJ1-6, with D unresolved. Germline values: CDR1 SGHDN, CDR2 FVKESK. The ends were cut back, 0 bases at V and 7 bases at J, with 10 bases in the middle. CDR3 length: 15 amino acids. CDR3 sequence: CASSQESVRNSPLHF. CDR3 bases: TGTGCCAGCAGCCAAGAATCGGTCCGCAATTCACCCCTCCACTTT.

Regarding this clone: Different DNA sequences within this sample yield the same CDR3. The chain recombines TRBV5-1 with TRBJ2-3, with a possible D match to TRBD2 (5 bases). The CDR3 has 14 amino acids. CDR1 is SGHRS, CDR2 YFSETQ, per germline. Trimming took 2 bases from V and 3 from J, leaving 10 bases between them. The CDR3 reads CASSFGLATDTQYF. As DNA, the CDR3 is TGCGCCAGCAGCTTCGGGCTAGCTACAGATACGCAGTATTTT.

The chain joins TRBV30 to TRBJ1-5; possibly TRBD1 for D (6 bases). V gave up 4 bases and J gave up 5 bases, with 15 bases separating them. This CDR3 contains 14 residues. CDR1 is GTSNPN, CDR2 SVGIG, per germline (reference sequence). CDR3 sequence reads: CAWNSGGPYQPQHF. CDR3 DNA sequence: TGTGCCTGGAATTCGGGGGGCCCGTATCAGCCCCAGCATTTT.

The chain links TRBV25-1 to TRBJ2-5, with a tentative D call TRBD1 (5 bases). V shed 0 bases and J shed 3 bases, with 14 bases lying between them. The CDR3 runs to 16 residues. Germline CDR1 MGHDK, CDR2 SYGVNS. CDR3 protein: CASSEYFSGREETQYF. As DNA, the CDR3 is TGTGCCAGCAGTGAATATTTCTCGGGCAGGGAAGAGACCCAGTACTTC. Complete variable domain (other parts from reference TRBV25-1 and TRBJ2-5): EADIYQTPRYLVIGTGKKITLECSQTMGHDKMYWYQQDPGMELHLIHYSYGVNSTEKGDLSSESTVSRIRTEHFPLTLESARPSHTSQYLCASSEYFSGREETQYFGPGTRLLVL.

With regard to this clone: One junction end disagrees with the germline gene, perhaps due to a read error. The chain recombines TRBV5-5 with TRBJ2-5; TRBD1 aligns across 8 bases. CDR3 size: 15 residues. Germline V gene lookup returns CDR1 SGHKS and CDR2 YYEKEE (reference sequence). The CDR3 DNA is TGCTATCCATCCCCAGGACAGGGCGGAGGTGAGACCCAGTACTTC. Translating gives CYPSPGQGGGETQYF.

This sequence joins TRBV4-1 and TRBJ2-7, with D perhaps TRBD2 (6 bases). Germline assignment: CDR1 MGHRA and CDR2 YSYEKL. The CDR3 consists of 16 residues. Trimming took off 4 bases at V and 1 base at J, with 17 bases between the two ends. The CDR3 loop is CASSLGRDPRSYEQYF. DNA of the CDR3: TGCGCCAGCAGCCTCGGGCGGGACCCCCGATCCTACGAGCAGTACTTC.

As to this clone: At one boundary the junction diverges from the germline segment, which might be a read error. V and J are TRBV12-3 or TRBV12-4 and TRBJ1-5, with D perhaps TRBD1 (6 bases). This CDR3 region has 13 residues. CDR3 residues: CASSLGGGQPQHF. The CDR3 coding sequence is TGTGCCAGCAGCTTAGGGGGGGGTCAGCCCCAGCATTTT.

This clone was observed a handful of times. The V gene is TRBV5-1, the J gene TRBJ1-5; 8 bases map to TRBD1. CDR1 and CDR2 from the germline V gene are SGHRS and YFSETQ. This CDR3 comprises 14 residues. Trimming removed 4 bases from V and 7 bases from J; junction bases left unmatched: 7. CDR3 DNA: TGCGCCAGCAGCCAATCGACAGGGGAGCAGCCCCAGCATTTT. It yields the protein CASSQSTGEQPQHF. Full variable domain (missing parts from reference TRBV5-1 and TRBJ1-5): KAGVTQTPRYLIKTRGQQVTLSCSPISGHRSVSWYQQTPGQGLQFLFEYFSETQRNKGNFPGRFSGRQFSNSRSEMNVSTLELGDSALYLCASSQSTGEQPQHFGDGTRLSIL.